Each of the 24 T cell receptor beta chains below was sequenced from the same sample in a study of shared clonotypes between healthy human individuals. Some clones are missing from TCRdb's copy, which holds only in-frame ones; the method was immunoSEQ multiplex PCR. Altogether 650,000 to 700,000 clones are present, about 90% being singletons, with the ten largest covering 30% to 40%. The sequencing sample was made of memory CD8+ T cells from PBMCs. Subset defined: CD45RO+ cells pooled with CCR7-negative TemRA cells. The receptors come from a man aged 18-30 years in good health. Some clones in this sample may be carry-over from other donors' samples.

CDR3 sequence (DNA): TGTGCCAGCAGTGTAGCTAGCGGCTTTAACAATGAGCAGTTCTTC. This codes for CASSVASGFNNEQFF. J is TRBJ2-1 and V is TRBV25-1, with 7 bases aligning to TRBD2. The CDR3 is 15 amino acids. The J segment lost 5 bases and the V segment lost 4 bases, leaving 8 bases of the junction unmatched. From germline, CDR1 is MGHDK and CDR2 SYGVNS.

The V call is TRBV6-5, the J call TRBJ1-1, with D perhaps matching TRBD1 (5 bases). With 1 base removed from V and 5 bases from J, the gap between germline ends came to 11 bases. CDR1 and CDR2 (germline): MNHEY, SVGAGI. This CDR3 region has 14 residues. CDR3 region: CASSYFGGGTEAFF. The CDR3 nucleotides read TGTGCCAGCAGTTACTTTGGGGGGGGAACTGAAGCTTTCTTT.

The table lists this clone with many counts. This chain connects TRBV5-4 to TRBJ2-7, with D unclear. V shed 2 bases and J shed 1 base, with 10 bases lying between them. The CDR3 extends over 14 amino acids. From germline, CDR1 is SGHNT and CDR2 YYREEE (reference sequence). CDR3 sequence reads: CASSFTATSYEQYF. As DNA, the CDR3 is TGTGCCAGCAGCTTCACAGCCACGTCCTACGAGCAGTACTTC.

The rearrangement uses TRBV4-2 and TRBJ2-7; D call uncertain. This CDR3 is 14 amino acids long. The V end lost 3 bases, the J end lost 1 base, and 10 bases lay between the germline ends. The V gene's germline CDR1 is LGHNA and CDR2 YNFKEQ. Here the CDR3 reads CASSQGTASYEQYF. The CDR3 DNA sequence: TGTGCCAGCAGCCAGGGTACAGCATCCTACGAGCAGTACTTC.

The J gene is TRBJ1-3, the V gene TRBV19; 7 bases fit TRBD1. The CDR3 extends over 15 amino acids. From germline, CDR1 is LNHDA and CDR2 SQIVND (reference sequence). Unmatched junction bases numbered 3, after V lost 4 bases and J lost 0 bases. The CDR3 nucleotides read TGTGCCAGTAGTAGGGACAGAGACTCTGGAAACACCATATATTTT. Translation gives CASSRDRDSGNTIYF.

J is TRBJ2-6 and V is TRBV19; D might be TRBD1 (6 bases). The CDR3 is 14 amino acids. Germline V gene lookup returns CDR1 LNHDA and CDR2 SQIVND (reference sequence). Trimming shortened V by 10 bases and J by 7 bases, and 17 bases separated the two germline ends. Written as DNA, the CDR3 is TGTGCCAAAAAGGGAGCAGGGGTTGCCAACGTCCTGACTTTC. It is translated as CAKKGAGVANVLTF.

The chain links TRBV25-1 to TRBJ2-5; perhaps TRBD1 as D (5 bases). The CDR3 has 18 amino acids. The germline V gene has CDR1 MGHDK and CDR2 SYGVNS. V shed 0 bases and J shed 4 bases, with 21 bases lying between them. The DNA of the CDR3 is TGTGCCAGCAGTGAATATAGGGTCGGGCAGGGTTGGGGAGAGACCCAGTACTTC. This sequence encodes CASSEYRVGQGWGETQYF.

The V gene is TRBV25-1, the J gene TRBJ1-2, with a possible D match to TRBD1 (6 bases). V lost 3 bases and J lost 6, with 14 bases in between. This CDR3 comprises 14 residues. From germline, CDR1 is MGHDK and CDR2 SYGVNS. The DNA of the CDR3 is TGTGCCAGCAGTGACCCGGGACACTGGCATGGCTACACCTTC. Its translation: CASSDPGHWHGYTF.

V and J are TRBV7-2 and TRBJ2-1, with D possibly being TRBD2 (5 bases). The CDR3 sequence is 14 residues long. Germline V CDR1 and CDR2: SGHTA, FQGNSA. The germline V and J ends were trimmed by 3 bases and 0 bases, with 6 bases remaining between them. The CDR3: CASSLAGSYNEQFF. The CDR3 DNA reads TGTGCCAGCAGCTTGGCGGGCTCCTACAATGAGCAGTTCTTC.

The rearrangement links TRBV6-6 to TRBJ2-7, with 10 bases fitting TRBD1. Trimming at V came to 0 bases and at J to 2 bases, leaving 4 bases not matched to a gene. This CDR3 has 16 residues. CDR1 is MNHNY, CDR2 SVGAGI, per germline (reference sequence). CDR3 region: CASSYSVGTGAYEQYF. CDR3 in DNA: TGTGCCAGCAGTTACTCAGTTGGGACAGGGGCCTACGAGCAGTACTTC.

The gene calls are TRBV7-9 and TRBJ2-1, with 9 bases fitting TRBD2. Germline-derived CDR1 and CDR2 are SEHNR and FQNEAQ (reference sequence). This CDR3 contains 17 residues. With 4 bases clipped from V and 2 bases from J, the junction kept 9 bases outside the gene matches. DNA for the CDR3: TGTGCCAGCAGCTCTAACCGACTAGCGGTAACCTACAATGAGCAGTTCTTC. This sequence encodes CASSSNRLAVTYNEQFF.

The chain joins TRBV19 to TRBJ1-2, with unresolved D. Trimming stripped 9 bases from V and 3 bases from J, with 11 bases between. The germline V gene encodes CDR1 LNHDA and CDR2 SQIVND (reference sequence). This CDR3 comprises 12 residues. The CDR3 protein is CASRRDDYGYTF. In DNA, the CDR3 is TGTGCCAGCCGAAGGGATGACTATGGCTACACCTTC.

The rearrangement joins TRBV7-7 to TRBJ2-1, with a possible D match to TRBD2 (6 bases). V was cut by 1 base and J by 2 bases, with 12 bases left in between. Germline values: CDR1 SSHAT, CDR2 FNYEAQ (reference sequence). This CDR3 has 16 amino acids. In DNA form, the CDR3 reads TGTGCCAGCAGCTTAGTCCGGGGGACTCCCTACAATGAGCAGTTCTTC. This sequence encodes CASSLVRGTPYNEQFF.

The V and J genes are TRBV25-1 and TRBJ2-5; D is unresolved. V lost 1 base, J lost 5 bases, and 11 bases lay in between. The CDR3 is 14 amino acids. CDR1 and CDR2 (germline): MGHDK, SYGVNS. The CDR3 DNA follows: TGTGCCAGCAGTGAATCTCCGGGTCCGGAGACCCAGTACTTC. This encodes CASSESPGPETQYF.

About this clone itself: Other DNA sequences within the sample encode an identical CDR3. This sequence joins TRBV9 and TRBJ1-2, with D unresolved. Trimming cost V 0 bases and J 4 bases, with 4 bases left between them. Germline V gene sequence: CDR1 SGDLS, CDR2 YYNGEE. The CDR3 is made up of 12 amino acids. The chain's CDR3 is CASSVGIYGYTF. CDR3 nucleotides: TGTGCCAGCAGCGTAGGTATCTATGGCTACACCTTC.

This chain uses TRBV7-9 with TRBJ2-7; TRBD1 matches at 8 bases. CDR3 size: 12 residues. V trimming: 11 bases; J trimming: 2 bases; junction bases outside the gene matches: 5. Germline loops: CDR1 SEHNR, CDR2 FQNEAQ (reference sequence). CDR3 in DNA: TGTGCCTCCTCGGACAGGGCCTACGAGCAGTACTTC. As protein: CASSDRAYEQYF.

This clone has more than one count but fewer than ten. The chain links TRBV4-1 to TRBJ1-4; D not resolved. The germline V gene has CDR1 MGHRA and CDR2 YSYEKL. V lost 1 base, J lost 7 bases, and 10 bases lay in between. The CDR3 totals 14 residues. CDR3 sequence reads: CASSQGLPSEKLFF. The CDR3 nucleotides are TGCGCCAGCAGCCAAGGACTTCCGTCTGAAAAACTGTTTTTT.

The chain uses TRBV27 and TRBJ1-4; possible D gene TRBD1, 6 bases. Trimming stripped 0 bases from V and 6 bases from J, with 11 bases between. Germline V CDR1 and CDR2: MNHEY, SMNVEV (reference sequence). The length of the CDR3 is 15 residues. For the CDR3, the DNA is TGTGCCAGCAGTTTATCGATTGCAGGGGATGAAAAACTGTTTTTT. This sequence encodes CASSLSIAGDEKLFF.

V gene TRBV11-2 combines with J gene TRBJ2-7, with 10 bases identical to TRBD2. V lost 5 bases, J lost 1 base, and 8 bases stayed unmatched. The CDR3 extends over 16 amino acids. Germline-derived CDR1 and CDR2 are SGHAT and FQNNGV. Here the CDR3 DNA reads TGTGCCAGCAGCACCGGGACTAGCGACCGGTCCTACGAGCAGTACTTC. Its translation: CASSTGTSDRSYEQYF. The full variable domain, in which reference TRBV11-2 and TRBJ2-7 provide the parts outside the CDR3, is EAGVAQSPRYKIIEKRQSVAFWCNPISGHATLYWYQQILGQGPKLLIQFQNNGVVDDSQLPKDRFSAERLKGVDSTLKIQPAKLEDSAVYLCASSTGTSDRSYEQYFGPGTRLTVT.

This clone occurred once. V gene TRBV14 combines with J gene TRBJ2-7; no firm D call. CDR1 is SGHDN and CDR2 is FVKESK in the germline V gene. This CDR3 is 14 amino acids long. V was pared by 4 bases and J by 11 bases, with 21 bases between. The CDR3: CASSPAESLWQEYF. DNA of the CDR3: TGTGCCAGCAGCCCGGCGGAAAGCCTCTGGCAGGAGTACTTC.

This chain uses TRBV27 with TRBJ2-3; D ambiguous. Trimming removed 1 base from V and 6 bases from J, with 11 bases in between. In germline, CDR1 is MNHEY, CDR2 SMNVEV (reference sequence). The CDR3 has 14 amino acids. CDR3 bases: TGTGCCAGCAGTTTATTGGTGGGTAGGGATACGCAGTATTTT. This gives the protein CASSLLVGRDTQYF.

The chain joins TRBV19 to TRBJ1-1; 8 bases fit TRBD1. CDR3 length equals 12 residues. J lost 5 bases, V lost 6 bases, and 2 bases had no gene match. Germline CDR1 LNHDA, CDR2 SQIVND (reference sequence). The CDR3 DNA reads TGTGCCAGTAGACAGGGGGGAACTGAAGCTTTCTTT. Translated: CASRQGGTEAFF.

The rearrangement uses TRBV5-4 and TRBJ1-1; D may be TRBD1 (5 bases). V shed 1 base and J shed 6 bases, with 10 bases lying between them. This CDR3 is 13 amino acids long. Germline assignment: CDR1 SGHNT and CDR2 YYREEE (reference sequence). The CDR3 loop is CASSLRGTPEAFF. The DNA for the CDR3 is TGTGCCAGCAGCTTGCGAGGGACCCCTGAAGCTTTCTTT.

The rearrangement links TRBV7-3 to TRBJ1-1, with D possibly matching TRBD1 (6 bases). Germline-derived CDR1 and CDR2 are SGHTA and FQGTGA. CDR3 length: 18 residues. Deletions cut 0 bases from V and 0 bases from J, with 17 bases between. The CDR3 sequence is CASSLTGGRMRMNTEAFF. In DNA form, the CDR3 reads TGTGCCAGCAGCTTAACCGGGGGGCGTATGAGGATGAACACTGAAGCTTTCTTT.